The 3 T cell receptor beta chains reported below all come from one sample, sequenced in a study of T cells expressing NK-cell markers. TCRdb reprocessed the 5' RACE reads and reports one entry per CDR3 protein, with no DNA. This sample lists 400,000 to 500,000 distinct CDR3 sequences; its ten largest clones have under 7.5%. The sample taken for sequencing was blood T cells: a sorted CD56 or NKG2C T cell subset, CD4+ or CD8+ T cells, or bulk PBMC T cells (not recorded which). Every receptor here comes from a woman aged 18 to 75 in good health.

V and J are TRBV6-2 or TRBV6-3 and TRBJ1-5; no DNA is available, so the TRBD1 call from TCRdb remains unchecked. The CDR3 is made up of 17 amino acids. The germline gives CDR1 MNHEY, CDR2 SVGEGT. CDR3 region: CASSALLGGNSNQPQHF.

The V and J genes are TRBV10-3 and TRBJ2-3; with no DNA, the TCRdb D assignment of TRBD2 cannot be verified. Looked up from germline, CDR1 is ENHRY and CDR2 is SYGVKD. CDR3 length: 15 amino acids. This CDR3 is CAVADIDRRTDTQYF.

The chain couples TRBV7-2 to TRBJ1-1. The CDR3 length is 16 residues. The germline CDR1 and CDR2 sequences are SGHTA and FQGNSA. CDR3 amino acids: CASSLGQIIMNTEAFF. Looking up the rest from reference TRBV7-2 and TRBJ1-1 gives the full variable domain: GAGVSQSPSNKVTEKGKDVELRCDPISGHTALYWYRQSLGQGLEFLIYFQGNSAPDKSGLPSDRFSAERTGGSVSTLTIQRTQQEDSAVYLCASSLGQIIMNTEAFFGQGTRLTVV.